This TCR beta chain is from a study of OX40 agonist ivuxolimab in advanced cancers. Study outcomes and limitations: Antigen specificity was not determined for the expanded peripheral T cells. Averaged across samples, CD8+ T cells carried more expanded clones than CD4+ did.

Notes on this clone: The target antigen is unknown.

Trimming removed 8 bases from V and 5 bases from J; junction bases left unmatched: 7. CDR3 length equals 15 residues. Germline V lookup: CDR1 MNHNS, CDR2 SASEGT. Method: immunoSEQ multiplex PCR; TCRdb's copy keeps in-frame clones and lacks some. This table has fewer than 70,000 clones, roughly 90% appearing once. V and J are TRBV6-1 and TRBJ1-5, with 12 nucleotides matching TRBD1. The source of this sequence is an adult with an advanced solid tumor such as melanoma, head and neck, liver or kidney cancer. The source material was CD4+ or CD8+ T cells sorted from blood, sampled in a trial of the OX40 agonist ivuxolimab. CDR3: CASGGGTGGDQPQHF. CDR3 DNA: TGTGCCAGCGGGGGTGGGACAGGGGGCGATCAGCCCCAGCATTTT.